This T cell receptor (beta chain) was documented in a study of shared clonotypes between healthy human individuals. General study results and limits: Sampling was confined to blood; repertoires within tissues likely differ.

CD4+ cells yielded CD45RA+ naive and CD45RA-negative memory subsets. Libraries were prepared by immunoSEQ multiplex PCR; TCRdb keeps only in-frame clonotypes and omits some of them. The sample contains 2 million to 3 million clones, just over 90% of which appear only once. Turning to this clone: What it recognizes is unknown.

The V and J ends lost 4 bases and 7 bases, in that order; junction bases with no gene match: 10. Per the germline V gene, CDR1 is MNHNS and CDR2 is SASEGT. There are 15 residues in the CDR3. The sequence was obtained from a man younger than 35 in good health. Sequences were obtained from naive CD4+ T cells sorted from blood. Subset defined: CD45RA+ positively selected. The chain couples TRBV6-1 to TRBJ2-7, with TRBD1 matching 10 bases. Here the CDR3 reads CASSVSGTGEREQYF. The CDR3 DNA is TGTGCCAGCAGTGTTTCCGGGACAGGGGAAAGAGAGCAGTACTTC.